This T cell receptor beta chain was sequenced for a study of cytomegalovirus exposure and HLA in healthy donors. V trimming: 3 bases; J trimming: 1 base; junction bases outside the gene matches: 2. The germline gives CDR1 SGHRS, CDR2 YFSETQ. The CDR3 spans 14 residues. Of note for this clone: Its antigen is currently unknown.

Study results and caveats: Apparent HLA restriction characterized most CMV-associated TCR beta chains in a later analysis. In vitro assays verified that a few CMV-associated chains recognized CMV antigens specifically.

The primer mix had 60 Vbeta and 13 Jbeta primers. Repertoires were generated with immunoSEQ multiplex PCR, while TCRdb's copy carries only in-frame clones and drops some. The data contain approximately 210,000 clones, roughly four fifths of them singletons. The gene calls are TRBV5-1 and TRBJ2-3; 7 bases are shared with TRBD2. Sequencing input: PBMCs. The clonotype originates from a man between 18 and 29 years old in good health and CMV-seronegative. This chain's CDR3 is CASSSTSGTDTQYF. As DNA, the CDR3 is TGCGCCAGCAGCTCCACTAGCGGCACAGATACGCAGTATTTT.